The 24 T cell receptor beta chains below come from one sample, sequenced in a study of shared clonotypes between healthy human individuals. Generated by immunoSEQ multiplex PCR, the TCRdb table keeps only in-frame clones and is missing some. The sample has some 1,400,000 clones; over 95% are singletons. Material for sequencing was naive CD4+ T cells sorted from blood. Regarding subset: CD45RA+ positively selected. These receptors all come from a man aged 30-40 years in good health.

The chain employs TRBV6-5 and TRBJ2-5; D may be TRBD1 or TRBD2 (5 bases each). CDR1 is MNHEY, CDR2 SVGAGI, per germline. The CDR3 is 15 residues long. Trimming pared 4 bases from V and 2 bases from J, leaving 14 bases between. The DNA for the CDR3 is TGTGCCAGCAGTTCAAATCGGGACGTACAAGAGACCCAGTACTTC. It translates to CASSSNRDVQETQYF.

This clone has a single count. V usage is TRBV7-8 and J usage is TRBJ1-2; TRBD1 agrees at 9 bases. The CDR3 totals 17 residues. Germline V gene lookup returns CDR1 SGHVS and CDR2 FQNEAQ. V lost 5 bases, J lost 8 bases, and 18 bases stayed unmatched. CDR3 region: CASSPLVPGQGASGYTF. CDR3 nucleotides: TGTGCCAGCAGCCCGTTAGTTCCGGGACAGGGAGCCTCCGGCTACACCTTC.

The V call is TRBV5-1, the J call TRBJ1-1; D uncertain. This CDR3 has 15 residues. V was clipped by 0 bases and J by 5 bases, with 14 bases between them. Germline loops: CDR1 SGHRS, CDR2 YFSETQ. DNA of the CDR3: TGCGCCAGCAGCTTGGAAAGGACCCCTGGGACTGAAGCTTTCTTT. Its protein is CASSLERTPGTEAFF.

The CDR3 sequence is CASSLDQQGRRNTIYF. CDR3 DNA: TGCGCCAGCAGCTTGGATCAGCAGGGGAGGAGAAACACCATATATTTT. The V and J genes are TRBV5-1 and TRBJ1-3; possibly TRBD1 for D (6 bases). V was trimmed by 0 bases and J by 5 bases, leaving 15 bases between them. The CDR3 length is 16 residues. Germline CDR1 and CDR2: SGHRS and YFSETQ.

This clone was detected only once. The chain couples TRBV28 to TRBJ2-7; 10 nucleotides agree with TRBD2. The CDR3 has 16 amino acids. V trimming: 6 bases; J trimming: 4 bases; junction bases outside the gene matches: 12. Per the germline V gene, CDR1 is MDHEN and CDR2 is SYDVKM. The CDR3 loop is CASRADSGRLSYEQYF. In nucleotides, the CDR3 is TGTGCCAGCAGAGCTGATAGCGGGAGGCTCTCGTACGAGCAGTACTTC.

The chain is built from TRBV14 and TRBJ2-7; D gene uncertain. Germline CDR1 and CDR2: SGHDN and FVKESK. This CDR3 spans 13 amino acids. V lost 3 bases, J lost 2 bases, and 8 bases lay in between. The CDR3 reads CASSQLGTYEQYF. The CDR3 DNA reads as TGTGCCAGCAGCCAGTTGGGTACCTACGAGCAGTACTTC.

The chain carries TRBV5-1 and TRBJ2-1; 10 nucleotides match TRBD2. Trimming took 4 bases from V and 9 from J; bases not matched to a gene: 10. The CDR3 runs to 15 residues. Germline CDR1 and CDR2: SGHRS and YFSETQ. The DNA for the CDR3 is TGCGCCAGCAGCACTAGCGGGAAACCCCCGGGTGAGCAGTTCTTC. It specifies CASSTSGKPPGEQFF.

The V and J genes are TRBV7-9 and TRBJ2-7, with D perhaps given as TRBD1 or TRBD2 (5 bases each). In germline, CDR1 is SEHNR, CDR2 FQNEAQ (reference sequence). The ends were cut back, 8 bases at V and 6 bases at J, with 11 bases in the middle. The CDR3 is made up of 11 amino acids. CDR3 loop: CASQSGGEQYF. The CDR3, as DNA: TGTGCCAGCCAGAGTGGGGGCGAGCAGTACTTC.

Concerning this clone itself: The sample carries other DNA sequences with the same CDR3. The V and J genes are TRBV27 and TRBJ2-5, with D perhaps TRBD2 (5 bases). The germline CDR1 and CDR2 sequences are MNHEY and SMNVEV (reference sequence). The CDR3 has 12 residues. V lost 3 bases to trimming and J lost 5 bases, with 7 bases between them. In DNA form, the CDR3 reads TGTGCCAGCAGTTTCAGAGGGGAGACCCAGTACTTC. It specifies CASSFRGETQYF.

The J gene is TRBJ2-7, the V gene TRBV25-1; D is unclear. V lost 2 bases and J lost 3, with 17 bases in between. The CDR3 is 16 residues long. The germline V gene has CDR1 MGHDK and CDR2 SYGVNS. CDR3 in DNA: TGTGCCAGCAGTGAAGATGCGGCAGGTCCTCGCTACGAGCAGTACTTC. It specifies CASSEDAAGPRYEQYF.

This sequence joins TRBV2 and TRBJ1-1; a weak D match, TRBD1 (5 bases). The CDR3 runs to 14 residues. V lost 2 bases and J lost 3, with 10 bases in between. Germline V CDR1 and CDR2: SNHLY, FYNNEI. CDR3 residues: CASSEQGSYTEAFF. The CDR3 bases are TGTGCCAGCAGTGAACAGGGCAGTTACACTGAAGCTTTCTTT.

V gene TRBV6-5 combines with J gene TRBJ2-1; D is ambiguous. The CDR3 is 14 amino acids. Deletions cut 1 base from V and 6 bases from J, with 10 bases between. CDR1 is MNHEY, CDR2 SVGAGI, per germline. CDR3 nucleotides: TGTGCCAGCAGTTACTTTTACCGTAGCAATGAGCAGTTCTTC. Its protein product is CASSYFYRSNEQFF.

V usage is TRBV6-1 and J usage is TRBJ1-2; 7 positions match TRBD1. CDR1 is MNHNS, CDR2 SASEGT, per germline. This CDR3 is built from 14 residues. After removal of 4 bases from V and 2 bases from J, the junction contained 4 bases not matched to a gene. Here the CDR3 DNA reads TGTGCCAGCAGTGCACAGACAGGGAACTATGGCTACACCTTC. This codes for CASSAQTGNYGYTF.

The chain is built from TRBV25-1 and TRBJ2-2; perhaps TRBD2 as D (7 bases). The CDR3 runs to 13 residues. Deletions cut 5 bases from V and 4 bases from J, with 8 bases between. CDR1 and CDR2 from the germline V gene are MGHDK and SYGVNS. CDR3 nucleotides: TGTGCCAGCAGTAGGGGGGGCACCGGGGAGCTGTTTTTT. It specifies CASSRGGTGELFF.

This chain links TRBV29-1 with TRBJ2-3; 14 nucleotides match TRBD2. Germline CDR1 and CDR2: SQVTM and ANQGSEA. The CDR3 totals 14 residues. Trimming took 8 bases from V and 3 from J; bases not matched to a gene: 4. The CDR3 DNA sequence: TGCAGCCAGGGACTAGCGGGAGTGACAGATACGCAGTATTTT. This encodes CSQGLAGVTDTQYF.

V usage is TRBV28 and J usage is TRBJ2-1; 12 bases map to TRBD2. Germline V gene lookup returns CDR1 MDHEN and CDR2 SYDVKM. This CDR3 contains 16 residues. The J segment lost 10 bases and the V segment lost 9 bases, leaving 16 bases of the junction unmatched. The CDR3 coding sequence is TGTGCCAGTACCACACAGACTAGCGGGAGTTTTGGGGAGCAGTTCTTC. It yields the protein CASTTQTSGSFGEQFF. Full variable domain (missing parts from reference TRBV28 and TRBJ2-1): DVKVTQSSRYLVKRTGEKVFLECVQDMDHENMFWYRQDPGLGLRLIYFSYDVKMKEKGDIPEGYSVSREKKERFSLILESASTNQTSMYLCASTTQTSGSFGEQFFGPGTRLTVL.

V gene TRBV15 combines with J gene TRBJ1-1; 8 bases fit TRBD1. V was pared by 1 base and J by 4 bases, with 11 bases of the junction left unmatched. The CDR3 runs 17 residues. Germline CDR1 and CDR2: LNHNV and YYDKDF (reference sequence). DNA of the CDR3: TGTGCCACCAGCAGAGGGGCTCGAGGACAGGGTGGCACTGAAGCTTTCTTT. The encoded protein is CATSRGARGQGGTEAFF.

The J gene is TRBJ2-4, the V gene TRBV7-9, with 13 bases fitting TRBD2. This CDR3 region has 19 residues. CDR1 is SEHNR and CDR2 is FQNEAQ in the germline V gene (reference sequence). Unmatched junction bases numbered 8, after V lost 3 bases and J lost 0 bases. DNA of the CDR3: TGTGCCAGCAGCTTCAGTGGACTAGCGGGGGTACTAGCCAAAAACATTCAGTACTTC. This translates into CASSFSGLAGVLAKNIQYF.

This chain joins TRBV7-8 and TRBJ2-7; 11 bases match TRBD1. CDR1 is SGHVS and CDR2 is FQNEAQ in the germline V gene. The ends lost 6 bases at V and 2 bases at J; junction bases unmatched: 3. This CDR3 spans 14 amino acids. The CDR3 nucleotides are TGTGCCAGCAGTTGGGGACAGGGGGCCTACGAGCAGTACTTC. Its translation: CASSWGQGAYEQYF.

This clone has just one count. Other nucleotide sequences from this sample produce the same CDR3. The chain combines TRBV28 with TRBJ1-2; D unresolved. Germline V gene data show CDR1 as MDHEN and CDR2 as SYDVKM. The CDR3 covers 12 residues. Trimming pared 2 bases from V and 4 bases from J, leaving 5 bases between. The CDR3 spells CASSLATYGYTF. CDR3 bases: TGTGCCAGCAGTTTAGCTACCTATGGCTACACCTTC.

The CDR3 here is CASHDPLGKNIQYF. The CDR3 DNA reads as TGTGCCAGTCACGACCCCCTTGGCAAAAACATTCAGTACTTC. V usage is TRBV19 and J usage is TRBJ2-4, with D hard to call. Trimming removed 8 bases at V and 3 bases at J, with 14 bases between. The germline V gene encodes CDR1 LNHDA and CDR2 SQIVND (reference sequence). The CDR3 is 14 amino acids.

The chain has TRBV5-6 and TRBJ1-5; D gene ambiguous. Between the trimmed V and J ends, which lost 3 bases and 5 bases, there was a span of 15 bases. This CDR3 has 15 amino acids. Germline lookup yields CDR1 SGHDT and CDR2 YYEEEE. CDR3 nucleotides: TGTGCCAGCAGCTCTATCCGGGCCAACCATCAGCCCCAGCATTTT. Amino acids: CASSSIRANHQPQHF.

The V and J genes are TRBV5-1 and TRBJ1-4, with D maybe TRBD1 (5 bases). V was clipped by 0 bases and J by 6 bases, with 18 bases between them. Germline values: CDR1 SGHRS, CDR2 YFSETQ. The CDR3 totals 17 residues. This CDR3 reads CASSLASLSDTDEKLFF. DNA for the CDR3: TGCGCCAGCAGCTTGGCCTCGCTGTCGGACACTGATGAAAAACTGTTTTTT.

The chain combines TRBV2 with TRBJ1-5, with D perhaps matching TRBD1 (6 bases). The CDR3 totals 16 residues. Deletions cut 0 bases from V and 4 bases from J, with 13 bases between. The germline V gene has CDR1 SNHLY and CDR2 FYNNEI. The CDR3 region is CASSEAGGGANQPQHF. The DNA for the CDR3 is TGTGCCAGCAGTGAAGCCGGCGGGGGCGCGAATCAGCCCCAGCATTTT.